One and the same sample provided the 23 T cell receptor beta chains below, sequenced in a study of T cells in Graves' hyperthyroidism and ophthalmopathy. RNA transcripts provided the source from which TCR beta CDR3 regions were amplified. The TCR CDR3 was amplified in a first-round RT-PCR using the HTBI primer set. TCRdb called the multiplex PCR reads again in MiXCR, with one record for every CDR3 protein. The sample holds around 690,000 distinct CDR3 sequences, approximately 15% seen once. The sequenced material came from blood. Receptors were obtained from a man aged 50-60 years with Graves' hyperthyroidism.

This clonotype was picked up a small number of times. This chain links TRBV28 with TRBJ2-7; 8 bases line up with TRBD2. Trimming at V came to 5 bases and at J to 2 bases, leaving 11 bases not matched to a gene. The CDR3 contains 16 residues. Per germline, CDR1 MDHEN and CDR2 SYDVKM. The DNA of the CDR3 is TGTGCCAGCAGTCCGCTAGGGACTAGTTTACCCTACGAGCAGTACTTC. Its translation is CASSPLGTSLPYEQYF.

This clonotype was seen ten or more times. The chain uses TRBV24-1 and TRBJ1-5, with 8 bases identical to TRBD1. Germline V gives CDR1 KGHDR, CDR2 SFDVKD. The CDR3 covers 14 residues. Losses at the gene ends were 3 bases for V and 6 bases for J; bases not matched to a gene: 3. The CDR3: CATSDPRGPQPQHF. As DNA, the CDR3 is TGTGCCACCAGTGATCCCAGGGGGCCTCAGCCCCAGCATTTT.

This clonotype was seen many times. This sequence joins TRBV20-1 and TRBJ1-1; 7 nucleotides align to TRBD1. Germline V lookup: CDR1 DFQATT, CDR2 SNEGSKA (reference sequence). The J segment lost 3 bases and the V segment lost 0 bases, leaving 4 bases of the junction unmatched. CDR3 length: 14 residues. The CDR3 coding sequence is TGCAGTGCTAGAGAGGGGCAGGGGGACACTGAAGCTTTCTTT. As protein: CSAREGQGDTEAFF.

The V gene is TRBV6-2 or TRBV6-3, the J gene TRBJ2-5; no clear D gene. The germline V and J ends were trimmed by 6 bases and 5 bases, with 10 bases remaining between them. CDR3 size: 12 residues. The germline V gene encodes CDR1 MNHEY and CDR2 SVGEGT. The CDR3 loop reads CASRPDVETQYF. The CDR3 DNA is TGTGCCAGCAGACCGGACGTGGAGACCCAGTACTTC.

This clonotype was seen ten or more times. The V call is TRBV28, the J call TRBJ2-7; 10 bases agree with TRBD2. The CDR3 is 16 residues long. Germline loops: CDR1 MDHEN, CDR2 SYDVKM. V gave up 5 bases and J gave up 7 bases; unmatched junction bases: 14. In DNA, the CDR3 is TGTGCCAGCAGTCTTTCAGCTCTAGCGGGAGCGGATGAGCAGTACTTC. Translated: CASSLSALAGADEQYF.

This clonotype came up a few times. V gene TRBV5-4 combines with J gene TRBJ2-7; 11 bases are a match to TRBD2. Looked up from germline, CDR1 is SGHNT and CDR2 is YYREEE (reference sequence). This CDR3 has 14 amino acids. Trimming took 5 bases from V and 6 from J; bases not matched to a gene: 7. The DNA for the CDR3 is TGTGCCAGCAGACCCGACGGACTAGCGGGCGAGCAGTACTTC. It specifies CASRPDGLAGEQYF.

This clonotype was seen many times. For the CDR3, the DNA is TGTGCCAGCAGCCCAGAGGGACTACCCTACGAGCAGTACTTC. It specifies CASSPEGLPYEQYF. The chain uses TRBV4-2 and TRBJ2-7; TRBD2 matches 7 bases. V shed 4 bases, J shed 2 bases, and the junction held 5 bases outside the gene matches. There are 14 residues in the CDR3. From germline, CDR1 is LGHNA and CDR2 YNFKEQ.

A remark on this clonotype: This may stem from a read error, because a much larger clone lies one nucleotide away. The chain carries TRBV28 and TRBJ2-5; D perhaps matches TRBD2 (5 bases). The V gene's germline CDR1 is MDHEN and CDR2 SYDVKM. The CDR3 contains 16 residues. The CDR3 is CASSTPGIGLQETQHF. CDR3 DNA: TGTGCCAGCAGTACCCCCGGGATAGGACTGCAAGAGACCCAGCACTTC.

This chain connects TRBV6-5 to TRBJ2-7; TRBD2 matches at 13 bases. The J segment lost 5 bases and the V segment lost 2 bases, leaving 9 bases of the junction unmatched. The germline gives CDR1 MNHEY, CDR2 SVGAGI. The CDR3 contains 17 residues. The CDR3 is CASSYDLTGTSGNEQYF. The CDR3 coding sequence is TGTGCCAGCAGTTACGACCTAACCGGGACTAGCGGGAACGAGCAGTACTTC.

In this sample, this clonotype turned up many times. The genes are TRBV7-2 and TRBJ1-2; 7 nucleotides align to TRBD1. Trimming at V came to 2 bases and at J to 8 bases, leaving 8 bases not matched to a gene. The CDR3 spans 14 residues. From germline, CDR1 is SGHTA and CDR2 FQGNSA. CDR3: CASSLYTGEQGYTF. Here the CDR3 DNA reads TGTGCCAGCAGCTTATACACAGGGGAGCAAGGCTACACCTTC.

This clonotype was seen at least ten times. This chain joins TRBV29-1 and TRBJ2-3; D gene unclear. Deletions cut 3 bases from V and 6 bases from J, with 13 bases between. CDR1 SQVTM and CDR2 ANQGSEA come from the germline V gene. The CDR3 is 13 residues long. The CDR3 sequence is CSVDLRLGDTQYF. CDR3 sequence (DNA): TGCAGCGTTGACCTCCGACTGGGGGATACGCAGTATTTT.

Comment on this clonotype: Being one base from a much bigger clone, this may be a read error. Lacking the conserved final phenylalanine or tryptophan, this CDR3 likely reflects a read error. CDR3 residues: CASSSRTGRDSPLHL. In DNA, the CDR3 is TGTGCCAGCAGCTCCAGGACAGGGCGAGATTCACCCCTCCACCTT. The genes are TRBV9 and TRBJ1-6; TRBD1 matches 8 bases. The CDR3 is 15 amino acids. V trimming: 4 bases; J trimming: 8 bases; junction bases outside the gene matches: 8. Looked up from germline, CDR1 is SGDLS and CDR2 is YYNGEE.

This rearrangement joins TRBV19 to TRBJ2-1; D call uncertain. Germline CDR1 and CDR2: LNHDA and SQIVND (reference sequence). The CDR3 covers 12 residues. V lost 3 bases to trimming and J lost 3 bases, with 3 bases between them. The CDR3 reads CASSIVYNEQFF. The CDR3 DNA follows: TGTGCCAGTAGTATCGTCTACAATGAGCAGTTCTTC.

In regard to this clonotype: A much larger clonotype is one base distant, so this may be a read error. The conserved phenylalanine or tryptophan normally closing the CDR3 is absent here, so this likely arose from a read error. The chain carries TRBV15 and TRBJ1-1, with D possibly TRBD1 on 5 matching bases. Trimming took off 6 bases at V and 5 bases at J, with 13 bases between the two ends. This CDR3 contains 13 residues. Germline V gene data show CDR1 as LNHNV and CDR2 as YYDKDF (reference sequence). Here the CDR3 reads CATRSGGRTEAFS. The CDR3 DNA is TGTGCCACCAGGTCGGGGGGGAGGACTGAAGCTTTCTCT.

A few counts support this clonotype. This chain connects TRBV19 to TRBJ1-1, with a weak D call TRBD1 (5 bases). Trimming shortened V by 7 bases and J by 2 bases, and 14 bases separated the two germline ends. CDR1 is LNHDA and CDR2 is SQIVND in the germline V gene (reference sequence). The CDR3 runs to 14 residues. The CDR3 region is CASKGREVNTEAFF. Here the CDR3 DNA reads TGTGCCAGTAAGGGCAGGGAGGTTAACACTGAAGCTTTCTTT.

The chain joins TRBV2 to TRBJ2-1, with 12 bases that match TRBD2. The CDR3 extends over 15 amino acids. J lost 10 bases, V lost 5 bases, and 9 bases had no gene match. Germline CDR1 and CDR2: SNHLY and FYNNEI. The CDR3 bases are TGTGCCAGCAGTTCCCTAGCGGGAGGGCGTCGAGAGCAGTTCTTC. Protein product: CASSSLAGGRREQFF.

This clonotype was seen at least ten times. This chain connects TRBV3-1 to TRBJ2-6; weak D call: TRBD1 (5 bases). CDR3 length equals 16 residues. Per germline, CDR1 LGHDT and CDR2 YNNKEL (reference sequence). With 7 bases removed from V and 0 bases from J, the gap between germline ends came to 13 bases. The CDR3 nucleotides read TGTGCCAGCACCGAGACAGTAGGCTCTGGGGCCAACGTCCTGACTTTC. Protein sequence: CASTETVGSGANVLTF.

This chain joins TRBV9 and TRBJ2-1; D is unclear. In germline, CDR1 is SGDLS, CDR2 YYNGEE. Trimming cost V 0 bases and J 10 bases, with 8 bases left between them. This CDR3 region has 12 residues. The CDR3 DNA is TGTGCCAGCAGCGTAGCATCCAGGGAGCAGTTCTTC. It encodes CASSVASREQFF.

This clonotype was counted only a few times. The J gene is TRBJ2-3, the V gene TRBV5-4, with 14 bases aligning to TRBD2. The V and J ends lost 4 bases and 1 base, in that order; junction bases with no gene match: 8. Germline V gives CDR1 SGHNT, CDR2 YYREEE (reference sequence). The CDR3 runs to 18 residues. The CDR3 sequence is CASSPGLAGAGGTDTQYF. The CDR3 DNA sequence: TGTGCCAGCAGCCCGGGACTAGCGGGAGCTGGGGGCACAGATACGCAGTATTTT.

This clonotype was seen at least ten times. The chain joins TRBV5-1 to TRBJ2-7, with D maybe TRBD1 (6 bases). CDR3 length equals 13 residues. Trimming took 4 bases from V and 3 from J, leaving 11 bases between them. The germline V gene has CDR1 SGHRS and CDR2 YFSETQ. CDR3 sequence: CASSARDIYEQYF. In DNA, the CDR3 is TGCGCCAGCAGCGCCCGGGACATCTACGAGCAGTACTTC.

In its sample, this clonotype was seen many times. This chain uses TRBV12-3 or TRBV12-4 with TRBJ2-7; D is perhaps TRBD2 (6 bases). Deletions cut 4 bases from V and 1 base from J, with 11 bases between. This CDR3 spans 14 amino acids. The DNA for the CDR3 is TGTGCCAGCAGTTCCCATGGGGGGTCCTACGAGCAGTACTTC. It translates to CASSSHGGSYEQYF.

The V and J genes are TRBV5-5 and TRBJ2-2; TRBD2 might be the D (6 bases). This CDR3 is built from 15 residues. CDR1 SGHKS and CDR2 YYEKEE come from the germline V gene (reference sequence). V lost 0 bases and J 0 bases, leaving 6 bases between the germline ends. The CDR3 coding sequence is TGTGCCAGCAGCTTGGGGGACTCGAACACCGGGGAGCTGTTTTTT. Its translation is CASSLGDSNTGELFF.

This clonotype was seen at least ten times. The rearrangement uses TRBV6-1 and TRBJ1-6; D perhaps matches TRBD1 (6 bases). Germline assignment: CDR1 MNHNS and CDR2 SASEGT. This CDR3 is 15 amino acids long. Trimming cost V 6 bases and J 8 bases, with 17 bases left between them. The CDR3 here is CASRYIGGQHSPLHF. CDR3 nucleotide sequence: TGTGCCAGCAGATATATAGGGGGTCAGCATTCACCCCTCCACTTT.